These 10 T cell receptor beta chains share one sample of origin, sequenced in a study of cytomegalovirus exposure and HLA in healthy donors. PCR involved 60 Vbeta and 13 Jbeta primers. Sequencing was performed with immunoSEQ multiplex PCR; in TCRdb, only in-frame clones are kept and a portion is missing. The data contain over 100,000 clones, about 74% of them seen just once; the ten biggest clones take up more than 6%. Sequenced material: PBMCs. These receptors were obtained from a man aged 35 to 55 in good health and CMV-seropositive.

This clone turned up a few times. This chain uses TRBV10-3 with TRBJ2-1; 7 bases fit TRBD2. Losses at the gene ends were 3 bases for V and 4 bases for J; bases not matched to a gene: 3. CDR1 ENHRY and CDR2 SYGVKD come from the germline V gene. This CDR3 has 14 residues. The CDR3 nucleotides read TGTGCCATCAGTGAAGGGCGGGAGTACAATGAGCAGTTCTTC. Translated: CAISEGREYNEQFF.

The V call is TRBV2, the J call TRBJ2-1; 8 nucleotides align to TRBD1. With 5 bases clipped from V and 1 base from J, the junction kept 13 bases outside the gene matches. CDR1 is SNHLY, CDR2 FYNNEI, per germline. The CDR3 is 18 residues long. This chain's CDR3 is CASSTRGAGGPSYNEQFF. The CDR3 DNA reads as TGTGCCAGCAGTACACGAGGGGCAGGGGGCCCTTCCTACAATGAGCAGTTCTTC.

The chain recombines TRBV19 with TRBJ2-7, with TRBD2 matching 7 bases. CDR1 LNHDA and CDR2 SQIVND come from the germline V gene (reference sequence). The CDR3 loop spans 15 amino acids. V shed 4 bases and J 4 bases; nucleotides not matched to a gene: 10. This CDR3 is CASSTLPGGGYEQYF. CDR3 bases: TGTGCCAGTAGTACTCTTCCGGGAGGAGGGTACGAGCAGTACTTC.

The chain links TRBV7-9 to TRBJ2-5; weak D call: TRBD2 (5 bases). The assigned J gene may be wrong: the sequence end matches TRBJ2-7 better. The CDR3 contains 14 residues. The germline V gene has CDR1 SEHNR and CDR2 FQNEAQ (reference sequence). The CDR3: CASSLAGGTYEQYF. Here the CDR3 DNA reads TGTGCCAGCAGCTTAGCAGGAGGAACCTACGAGCAGTACTTC.

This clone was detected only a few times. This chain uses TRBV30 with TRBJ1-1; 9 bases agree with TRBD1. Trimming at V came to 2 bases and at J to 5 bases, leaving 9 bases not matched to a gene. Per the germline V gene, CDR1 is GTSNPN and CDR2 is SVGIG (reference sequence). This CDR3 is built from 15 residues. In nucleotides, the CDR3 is TGTGCCTGGAGTCGCCAGACAGGGGGATTAACTGAAGCTTTCTTT. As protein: CAWSRQTGGLTEAFF. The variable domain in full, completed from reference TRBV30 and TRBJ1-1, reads SQTIHQWPATLVQPVGSPLSLECTVEGTSNPNLYWYRQAAGRGLQLLFYSVGIGQISSEVPQNLSASRPQDRQFILSSKKLLLSDSGFYLCAWSRQTGGLTEAFFGQGTRLTVV.

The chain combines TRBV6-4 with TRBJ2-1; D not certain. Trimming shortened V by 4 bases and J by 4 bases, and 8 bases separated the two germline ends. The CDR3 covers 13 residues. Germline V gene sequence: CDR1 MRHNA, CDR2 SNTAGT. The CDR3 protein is CASSVSRYNEQFF. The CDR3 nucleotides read TGTGCCAGCAGTGTTTCGCGGTACAATGAGCAGTTCTTC.

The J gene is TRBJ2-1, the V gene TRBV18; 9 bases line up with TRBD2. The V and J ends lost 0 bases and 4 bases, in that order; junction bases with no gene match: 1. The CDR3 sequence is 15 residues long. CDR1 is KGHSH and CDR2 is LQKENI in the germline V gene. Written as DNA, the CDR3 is TGTGCCAGCTCACCACCGGCGGGAGGGTACAATGAGCAGTTCTTC. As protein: CASSPPAGGYNEQFF. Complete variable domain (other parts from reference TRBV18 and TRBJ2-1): NAGVMQNPRHLVRRRGQEARLRCSPMKGHSHVYWYRQLPEEGLKFMVYLQKENIIDESGMPKERFSAEFPKEGPSILRIQQVVRGDSAAYFCASSPPAGGYNEQFFGPGTRLTVL.

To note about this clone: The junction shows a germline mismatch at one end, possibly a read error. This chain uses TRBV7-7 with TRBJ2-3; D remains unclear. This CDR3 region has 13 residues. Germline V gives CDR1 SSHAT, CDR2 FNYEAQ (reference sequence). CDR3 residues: CASSLDFTDTQYF. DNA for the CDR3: TGTGCTAGCAGCTTAGACTTCACAGATACGCAGTATTTT.

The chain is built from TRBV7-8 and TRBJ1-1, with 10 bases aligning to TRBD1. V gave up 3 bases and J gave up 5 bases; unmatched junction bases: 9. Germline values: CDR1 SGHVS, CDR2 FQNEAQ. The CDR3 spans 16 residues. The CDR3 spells CASSLGQGLVGTEAFF. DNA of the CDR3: TGTGCCAGCAGCTTGGGACAGGGGCTAGTGGGGACTGAAGCTTTCTTT.

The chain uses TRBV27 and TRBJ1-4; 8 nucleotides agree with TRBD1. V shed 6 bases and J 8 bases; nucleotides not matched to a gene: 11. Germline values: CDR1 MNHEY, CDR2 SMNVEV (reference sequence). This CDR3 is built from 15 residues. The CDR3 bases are TGTGCCAGCAGGCATGACAGGGGTGGGAACGAAAAACTGTTTTTT. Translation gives CASRHDRGGNEKLFF.